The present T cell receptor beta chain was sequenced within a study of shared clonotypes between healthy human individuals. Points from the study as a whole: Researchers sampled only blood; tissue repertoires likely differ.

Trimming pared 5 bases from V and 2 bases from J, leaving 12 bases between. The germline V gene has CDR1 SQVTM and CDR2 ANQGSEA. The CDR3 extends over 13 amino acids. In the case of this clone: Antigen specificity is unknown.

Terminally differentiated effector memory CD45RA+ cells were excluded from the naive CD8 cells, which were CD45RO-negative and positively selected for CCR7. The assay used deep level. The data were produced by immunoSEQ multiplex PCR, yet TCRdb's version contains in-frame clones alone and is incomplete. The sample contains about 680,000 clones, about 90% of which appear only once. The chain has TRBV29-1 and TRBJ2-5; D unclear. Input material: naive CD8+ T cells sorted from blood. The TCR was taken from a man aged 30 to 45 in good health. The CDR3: CSVPGPVQETQYF. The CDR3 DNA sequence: TGCAGCGTTCCGGGCCCTGTACAAGAGACCCAGTACTTC.